This TCR beta chain was captured in a study of cytomegalovirus exposure and HLA in healthy donors. Notes on the study in general: A further, later analysis showed that HLA-associated TCR beta chains (compared with equally common others) were more clonally expanded. An assumption of roughly uniform sequencing depth across donors underlay the presence/absence analyses. Later on, analysis showed that most CMV-associated TCR beta chains appeared to be HLA-restricted.

The PCR used 60 Vbeta and 13 Jbeta primers. TCRdb's copy holds only in-frame clones and misses some; the assay was immunoSEQ multiplex PCR. The sample includes 150,000 to 200,000 clones, approximately 80% seen only once; the top ten take around 3%. The CDR3 sequence is 12 residues long. V lost 3 bases, J lost 4 bases, and 7 bases lay in between. Germline V gene sequence: CDR1 SNHLY, CDR2 FYNNEI. As for this clone: Its antigen is unidentified. The same CDR3 can be traced to other DNA sequences in this sample.

Specimen: PBMCs. The clonotype comes from a male donor in good health and CMV-seronegative. This rearrangement joins TRBV2 to TRBJ2-7, with D tentatively TRBD2 (6 bases). The DNA of the CDR3 is TGTGCCAGCAGTGAGGGGGGATACGAGCAGTACTTC. Amino acids: CASSEGGYEQYF. Full variable domain (outside the CDR3, taken from reference TRBV2 and TRBJ2-7): EPEVTQTPSHQVTQMGQEVILRCVPISNHLYFYWYRQILGQKVEFLVSFYNNEISEKSEIFDDQFSVERPDGSNFTLKIRSTKLEDSAMYFCASSEGGYEQYFGPGTRLTVT.